This is a list of T cell receptor beta chains from one sample in a study of cytomegalovirus exposure and HLA in healthy donors. The repertoire was sequenced with immunoSEQ multiplex PCR; TCRdb's copy has only in-frame clones and lacks some. The data show about 120,000 clones, 80% to 85% seen once. Specimen: PBMCs. The receptors stem from a woman between 25 and 40 years old in good health and CMV-seronegative. Each CDR3 is given with its conserved first and last residue. Fields, in order: D gene, clone size, CDR3 length, V gene, J gene, CDR3 DNA, CDR3 protein. The D gene is left open where the match is weak. Some rows have no size entry. The others give once, few or many, or a class for an expanded clone.

d_call: -; clone_size: -; cdr3_length: 12; v_call: TRBV7-9; j_call: TRBJ2-7; cdr3_nt: TGTTCCAGCAGCTTGGCGGCATACGAGCAGTACTTC; cdr3_aa: CSSSLAAYEQYF
d_call: -; clone_size: few; cdr3_length: 14; v_call: TRBV6-5; j_call: TRBJ1-3; cdr3_nt: TGTGCCAGCAAAACAGGGTCCTTAGGAAACACCATATATTTT; cdr3_aa: CASKTGSLGNTIYF
d_call: TRBD2; clone_size: -; cdr3_length: 16; v_call: TRBV30; j_call: TRBJ2-3; cdr3_nt: TGTGCCTGGAGTTTACTAGCGGGAGGGGGCCCAGATACGCAGTATTTT; cdr3_aa: CAWSLLAGGGPDTQYF
d_call: TRBD1; clone_size: -; cdr3_length: 13; v_call: TRBV7-9; j_call: TRBJ1-4; cdr3_nt: TGTGCCAGCAGACCTGGGACAGCCGAAAAACTGTTTTTT; cdr3_aa: CASRPGTAEKLFF
d_call: TRBD1; clone_size: -; cdr3_length: 14; v_call: TRBV4-1; j_call: TRBJ2-7; cdr3_nt: TGCGCCAGCAGCAATGGACAGGGAGCTTACGAGCAGTACTTC; cdr3_aa: CASSNGQGAYEQYF
d_call: TRBD1; clone_size: -; cdr3_length: 14; v_call: TRBV19; j_call: TRBJ1-5; cdr3_nt: TGTGCCAGTAGGAAACAGGGGGGCAATCAGCCCCAGCATTTT; cdr3_aa: CASRKQGGNQPQHF
d_call: TRBD2; clone_size: -; cdr3_length: 15; v_call: TRBV5-1; j_call: TRBJ2-5; cdr3_nt: TGCGCCAGCAGCTTCGTAGCGGGAGTTGGAGAGACCCAGTACTTC; cdr3_aa: CASSFVAGVGETQYF
d_call: TRBD1; clone_size: -; cdr3_length: 14; v_call: TRBV19; j_call: TRBJ1-3; cdr3_nt: TGTGCCAGTCGCACGGACAGGTCTGGAAACACCATATATTTT; cdr3_aa: CASRTDRSGNTIYF
d_call: -; clone_size: -; cdr3_length: 17; v_call: TRBV27; j_call: TRBJ2-2; cdr3_nt: TGTGCCAGCAGTTTTCTGGCTGCAACAGCGAACACCGGGGAGCTGTTTTTT; cdr3_aa: CASSFLAATANTGELFF
d_call: -; clone_size: -; cdr3_length: 13; v_call: TRBV7-8; j_call: TRBJ1-3; cdr3_nt: TGTGCCAGCAGCTTAGGAACAACGAACACCATATATTTT; cdr3_aa: CASSLGTTNTIYF
d_call: -; clone_size: -; cdr3_length: 12; v_call: TRBV11-2; j_call: TRBJ2-5; cdr3_nt: TGTGCCAGCAGCTCAAAGCGGGAGACCCAGTACTTC; cdr3_aa: CASSSKRETQYF
d_call: -; clone_size: -; cdr3_length: 14; v_call: TRBV6-6; j_call: TRBJ2-3; cdr3_nt: TGTGCCAGCAGTTACGACCTAGGTACAGATACGCAGTATTTT; cdr3_aa: CASSYDLGTDTQYF
d_call: TRBD1; clone_size: -; cdr3_length: 16; v_call: TRBV4-1; j_call: TRBJ1-1; cdr3_nt: TGCGCCAGCAGCCAAGTAACAGGGGCCTTGAACACTGAAGCTTTCTTT; cdr3_aa: CASSQVTGALNTEAFF
d_call: TRBD2; clone_size: -; cdr3_length: 16; v_call: TRBV6-5; j_call: TRBJ2-5; cdr3_nt: TGTGCCAGCAGTTTTAAAGCTAGCGGGAGGCGAGAGACCCAGTACTTC; cdr3_aa: CASSFKASGRRETQYF
d_call: TRBD1; clone_size: few; cdr3_length: 15; v_call: TRBV4-3; j_call: TRBJ2-7; cdr3_nt: TGCGCCAGCAGCCAAGACGAGGGGGCTGGCTACGAGCAGTACTTC; cdr3_aa: CASSQDEGAGYEQYF
d_call: TRBD2; clone_size: -; cdr3_length: 15; v_call: TRBV7-3; j_call: TRBJ2-1; cdr3_nt: TGTGCCAGCAGTGATAGCGGGAGGGCCATGGATGAGCAGTTCTTC; cdr3_aa: CASSDSGRAMDEQFF
d_call: -; clone_size: -; cdr3_length: 14; v_call: TRBV5-6; j_call: TRBJ1-6; cdr3_nt: TGTGCCAGCAGCTTGCGTCAGAATAATTCACCCCTCCACTTT; cdr3_aa: CASSLRQNNSPLHF
d_call: -; clone_size: -; cdr3_length: 13; v_call: TRBV18; j_call: TRBJ2-1; cdr3_nt: TGTGCCAGCTCAGAGGGACTTTACAATGAGCAGTTCTTC; cdr3_aa: CASSEGLYNEQFF
d_call: -; clone_size: few; cdr3_length: 14; v_call: TRBV7-9; j_call: TRBJ2-7; cdr3_nt: TGTGCCAGCAGCTTAGGGGGGGAGGTCTACGAGCAGTACTTC; cdr3_aa: CASSLGGEVYEQYF
d_call: TRBD2; clone_size: -; cdr3_length: 14; v_call: TRBV19; j_call: TRBJ2-5; cdr3_nt: TGTGCCAGTAGGACTAGCGGAACACAAGAGACCCAGTACTTC; cdr3_aa: CASRTSGTQETQYF
d_call: -; clone_size: -; cdr3_length: 14; v_call: TRBV19; j_call: TRBJ2-3; cdr3_nt: TGTGCCAGTAGCGATGGACCACGGGGGGATACGCAGTATTTT; cdr3_aa: CASSDGPRGDTQYF
d_call: TRBD1; clone_size: few; cdr3_length: 13; v_call: TRBV5-6; j_call: TRBJ1-1; cdr3_nt: TGTGCCAGCGGTGACAGGGGGCAAACTGAAGCTTTCTTT; cdr3_aa: CASGDRGQTEAFF
d_call: -; clone_size: -; cdr3_length: 16; v_call: TRBV14; j_call: TRBJ2-7; cdr3_nt: TGTGCCAGCAGCAAAATAGGCGGGACAGAAGCCTACGAGCAGTACTTC; cdr3_aa: CASSKIGGTEAYEQYF
d_call: -; clone_size: -; cdr3_length: 17; v_call: TRBV19; j_call: TRBJ2-5; cdr3_nt: TGTGCCAGTAGTATCCGACTCGCGAGCCCTTTAAAAGAGACCCAGTACTTC; cdr3_aa: CASSIRLASPLKETQYF
d_call: TRBD2; clone_size: -; cdr3_length: 13; v_call: TRBV6-6; j_call: TRBJ2-5; cdr3_nt: TGTGCCAGCGCTTGGGGGCGGGAGGGCCCTCAGTACTTC; cdr3_aa: CASAWGREGPQYF
d_call: TRBD1; clone_size: -; cdr3_length: 17; v_call: TRBV19; j_call: TRBJ2-6; cdr3_nt: TGTGCCAGTAGTACTAGGGGGCTAACCTCTGGGGCCAACGTCCTGACTTTC; cdr3_aa: CASSTRGLTSGANVLTF
d_call: -; clone_size: -; cdr3_length: 13; v_call: TRBV6-1; j_call: TRBJ2-3; cdr3_nt: TGTGCCAGCAGTACAGGGAGAACAGATACGCAGTATTTT; cdr3_aa: CASSTGRTDTQYF
d_call: -; clone_size: -; cdr3_length: 15; v_call: TRBV19; j_call: TRBJ1-1; cdr3_nt: TGTGCCAGTAGTATAACCTCTATCCAGAACACTGAAGCTTTCTTT; cdr3_aa: CASSITSIQNTEAFF
d_call: TRBD1; clone_size: -; cdr3_length: 15; v_call: TRBV6-4; j_call: TRBJ2-7; cdr3_nt: TGTGCCAGCAGTGTGGGAACAGGGGGATCCTACGAGCAGTACTTC; cdr3_aa: CASSVGTGGSYEQYF
d_call: TRBD2; clone_size: -; cdr3_length: 14; v_call: TRBV10-1; j_call: TRBJ2-1; cdr3_nt: TGCGCCAGCAGTGCGATAGCGGGAGGGCGTGAGCAGTTCTTC; cdr3_aa: CASSAIAGGREQFF
d_call: -; clone_size: -; cdr3_length: 13; v_call: TRBV28; j_call: TRBJ1-2; cdr3_nt: TGTGCCAGCAGCCCACGTCCGGGCTATGGCTACACCTTC; cdr3_aa: CASSPRPGYGYTF
d_call: -; clone_size: -; cdr3_length: 14; v_call: TRBV5-1; j_call: TRBJ1-1; cdr3_nt: TGCGCCAGCAGCCCCCCAAGGGAGGGCACTGAAGCTTTCTTT; cdr3_aa: CASSPPREGTEAFF
d_call: -; clone_size: -; cdr3_length: 12; v_call: TRBV2; j_call: TRBJ2-2; cdr3_nt: TGTGCCAGCAGTGAGGGGCTCGGGGAGCTGTTTTTT; cdr3_aa: CASSEGLGELFF
d_call: -; clone_size: once; cdr3_length: 15; v_call: TRBV11-2; j_call: TRBJ2-1; cdr3_nt: TGTGCCAGCAAACTGGAAGGGAGCTCCTACAATGAGCAGTTCTTC; cdr3_aa: CASKLEGSSYNEQFF
d_call: -; clone_size: once; cdr3_length: 12; v_call: TRBV27; j_call: TRBJ1-5; cdr3_nt: TGTGCCAGCAGCCGTAGCAATCAGCCCCAGCATTTT; cdr3_aa: CASSRSNQPQHF
d_call: TRBD1; clone_size: -; cdr3_length: 18; v_call: TRBV5-4; j_call: TRBJ1-2; cdr3_nt: TGTGCCAGCAGCCTTGGGGAGACAGGGAGACCTACTAACTATGGCTACACCTTC; cdr3_aa: CASSLGETGRPTNYGYTF
d_call: TRBD2; clone_size: -; cdr3_length: 13; v_call: TRBV29-1; j_call: TRBJ2-7; cdr3_nt: TGCAGCGCATCTAGCGGGAGAGCCTACGAGCAGTACTTC; cdr3_aa: CSASSGRAYEQYF